This paragraph covers one T cell receptor beta chain sequence. Its target is unknown. Other nucleotide sequences in the sample specify the same CDR3. V lost 5 bases and J lost 2, with 4 bases in between. Germline CDR1 reads MDHEN; CDR2 reads SYDVKM. CDR3 length: 11 amino acids. This entry is derived from a study of cytotoxic CD8 clonotypes in ibrutinib-treated CLL. Study-wide context: Complete response was seen in 2 patients and partial in around 24; roughly 12 progressed and around 14 stayed remitted after a median around 68 months.

General study points: The clonality rise at ibrutinib response reflected private clonotype expansion.

Only in-frame clones appear in the TCRdb table, and some are missing; sequencing was by immunoSEQ multiplex PCR. The sample comprises about 330,000 clones, 67% of which are singletons, and under 8% rests with the top ten. The TCR was taken from a human donor with chronic lymphocytic leukemia. The starting material was PBMCs, obtained after 36 months of ibrutinib treatment. The J gene is TRBJ2-7, the V gene TRBV28; D is undetermined. The CDR3 loop reads CASSLTYEQYF. For the CDR3, the DNA is TGTGCCAGCAGTCTTACCTACGAGCAGTACTTC.